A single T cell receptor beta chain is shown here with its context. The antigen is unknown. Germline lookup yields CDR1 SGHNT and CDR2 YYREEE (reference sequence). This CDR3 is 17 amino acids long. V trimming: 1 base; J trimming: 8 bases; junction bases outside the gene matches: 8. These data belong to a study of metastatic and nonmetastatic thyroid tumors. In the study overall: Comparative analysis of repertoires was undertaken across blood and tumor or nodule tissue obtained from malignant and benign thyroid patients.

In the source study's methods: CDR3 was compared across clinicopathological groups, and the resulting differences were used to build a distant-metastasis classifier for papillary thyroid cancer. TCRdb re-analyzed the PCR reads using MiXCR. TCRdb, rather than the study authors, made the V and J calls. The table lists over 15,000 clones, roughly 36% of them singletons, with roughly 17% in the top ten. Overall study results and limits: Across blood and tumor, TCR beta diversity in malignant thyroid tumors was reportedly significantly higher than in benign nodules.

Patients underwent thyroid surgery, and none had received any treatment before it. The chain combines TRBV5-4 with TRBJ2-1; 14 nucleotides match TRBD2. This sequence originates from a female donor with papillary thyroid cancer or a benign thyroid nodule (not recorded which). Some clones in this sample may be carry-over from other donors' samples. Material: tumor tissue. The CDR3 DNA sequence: TGTGCCAGCAGCTTGACCGGGACTAGCGGGAGTGGTCATGAGCAGTTCTTC. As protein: CASSLTGTSGSGHEQFF.